These T cell receptor beta chains were read from a single sample in a study of CD8 T cells in ankylosing spondylitis. TCRdb reprocessed the 5' RACE reads via MiXCR and lists one record per CDR3 protein. Found here are 8,500 to 10,000 distinct CDR3 sequences, 6% of them singletons; the top ten hold roughly 40%. Input material: blood, either unsorted or a sorted T cell fraction (not recorded which). The origin of the receptors is a female donor with ankylosing spondylitis or in good health (not recorded which). Each CDR3 is given with its conserved first and last residue. Each record gives: clone size, V gene, D gene, J gene, CDR3 protein, CDR3 DNA. The D gene is left open where the match is weak. Clone size is shown for a subset of rows, as once, few, many or a class of expanded clone.

-	TRBV9	-	TRBJ2-1	CASSPPSDEQFF	TGTGCCAGCAGCCCCCCCAGTGATGAGCAGTTCTTC
-	TRBV9	-	TRBJ2-6	CASSSQHTGANVLTF	TGTGCCAGCAGCTCCCAGCACACTGGGGCCAACGTCCTGACTTTC
many	TRBV9	-	TRBJ1-6	CASSVGGSYNSPLHF	TGTGCCAGCAGCGTAGGGGGATCCTATAATTCACCCCTCCACTTT
few	TRBV9	-	TRBJ1-1	CASSAPPDTEAFF	TGTGCCAGCAGCGCCCCCCCAGACACTGAAGCTTTCTTT
-	TRBV9	-	TRBJ1-4	CASSPVGRTDEKLFF	TGTGCCAGCAGCCCGGTGGGACGGACTGATGAAAAACTGTTTTTT
medium-sized	TRBV9	TRBD2	TRBJ2-7	CASSPKRTSDEQYF	TGTGCCAGCAGCCCAAAGCGGACTAGTGACGAGCAGTACTTC
many	TRBV9	-	TRBJ2-1	CASSVGVDEQFF	TGTGCCAGCAGCGTAGGTGTCGATGAGCAGTTCTTC
many	TRBV9	TRBD2	TRBJ2-1	CASGLAGGTREQFF	TGTGCCAGCGGCTTAGCGGGGGGGACCAGGGAGCAGTTCTTC
many	TRBV9	TRBD2	TRBJ2-3	CASSPLVLLAGVGTQYF	TGTGCCAGCAGCCCCCTGGTTTTGCTAGCGGGAGTAGGTACGCAGTATTTT
many	TRBV9	TRBD2	TRBJ2-1	CASSVGGGGNNEQFF	TGTGCCAGCAGCGTAGGGGGCGGGGGAAACAATGAGCAGTTCTTC
many	TRBV9	-	TRBJ2-1	CASSVAAPIGDEQFF	TGTGCCAGCAGCGTAGCTGCACCGATCGGAGATGAGCAGTTCTTC
many	TRBV9	-	TRBJ2-7	CASSVEGSESSYEQYF	TGTGCCAGCAGCGTAGAGGGCAGTGAGTCCTCCTACGAGCAGTACTTC
many	TRBV9	TRBD2	TRBJ2-2	CASSTTLAGGAGELFF	TGTGCCAGCAGCACGACCTTAGCGGGAGGGGCCGGGGAGCTGTTTTTT
medium-sized	TRBV9	TRBD2	TRBJ2-3	CASSVSGSGTDTQYF	TGTGCCAGCAGCGTTAGCGGGAGTGGCACAGATACGCAGTATTTT
many	TRBV9	-	TRBJ2-5	CASSVFAGEETQYF	TGTGCCAGCAGCGTATTTGCCGGGGAAGAGACCCAGTACTTC
many	TRBV9	TRBD2	TRBJ2-1	CASSVTSGELYNEQFF	TGTGCCAGCAGCGTAACGAGCGGGGAACTGTACAATGAGCAGTTCTTC
many	TRBV9	TRBD1	TRBJ2-3	CASSHRDRGYTGTDTQYF	TGTGCCAGCAGTCACCGGGACAGGGGGTATACTGGCACAGATACGCAGTATTTT
many	TRBV9	TRBD1	TRBJ2-7	CASSPSPGTVFYQQYF	TGTGCCAGCAGCCCGAGCCCCGGGACAGTTTTTTACCAGCAGTACTTC
many	TRBV9	-	TRBJ2-7	CASSVAPDWNEQYF	TGTGCCAGCAGCGTAGCCCCGGATTGGAACGAGCAGTACTTC
medium-sized	TRBV9	TRBD2	TRBJ2-1	CASSVEILAVYNEQFF	TGTGCCAGCAGCGTAGAGATACTAGCGGTTTACAATGAGCAGTTCTTC
many	TRBV9	TRBD1	TRBJ2-7	CASSPTGQTYEQYF	TGTGCCAGCAGCCCTACGGGACAGACCTACGAGCAGTACTTC
many	TRBV9	TRBD1	TRBJ2-2	CASSAEGAATGELFF	TGTGCCAGCAGCGCCGAGGGGGCGGCCACCGGGGAGCTGTTTTTT
medium-sized	TRBV9	TRBD1	TRBJ2-1	CASSVGTGGYLYNEQFF	TGTGCCAGCAGCGTTGGGACAGGGGGCTATCTTTACAATGAGCAGTTCTTC
many	TRBV9	-	TRBJ2-2	CASSPGRSNTGELFF	TGTGCCAGCAGCCCAGGGCGGTCGAACACCGGGGAGCTGTTTTTT
medium-sized	TRBV9	-	TRBJ1-4	CASSVDGEVDEKLFF	TGTGCCAGCAGCGTAGACGGGGAGGTGGATGAAAAACTGTTTTTT
many	TRBV9	TRBD2	TRBJ2-1	CASSARTSGSNEQFF	TGTGCCAGCAGCGCGCGGACTAGCGGGAGCAATGAGCAGTTCTTC
few	TRBV9	-	TRBJ2-1	CASSPGQAYNEQFF	TGTGCCAGCAGCCCGGGACAAGCCTACAATGAGCAGTTCTTC
few	TRBV9	TRBD2	TRBJ2-1	CASSVPSSGGKDEQFF	TGTGCCAGCAGCGTACCCTCTAGCGGGGGAAAGGATGAGCAGTTCTTC
few	TRBV9	-	TRBJ2-7	CASSTGPEQYF	TGTGCCAGCAGCACTGGACCGGAGCAGTACTTC
many	TRBV9	TRBD2	TRBJ2-1	CASSGGLAGGHEQFF	TGTGCCAGCAGCGGCGGACTAGCGGGAGGTCATGAGCAGTTCTTC
few	TRBV9	-	TRBJ1-2	CASSVGSFYWGQLIDGYTF	TGTGCCAGCAGCGTAGGCTCCTTTTATTGGGGCCAACTCATAGATGGCTACACCTTC
many	TRBV9	-	TRBJ2-7	CASSVSTGAYEQYF	TGTGCCAGCAGCGTGTCGACAGGAGCCTACGAGCAGTACTTC
few	TRBV9	TRBD2	TRBJ2-2	CASSPLPPAGGRGGELFF	TGTGCCAGCAGCCCCCTCCCCCCAGCGGGGGGCCGGGGCGGGGAGCTGTTTTTT
many	TRBV9	TRBD2	TRBJ2-1	CASSGGLAGGEQFF	TGTGCCAGCAGCGGGGGACTAGCGGGAGGTGAGCAGTTCTTC
medium-sized	TRBV9	-	TRBJ1-5	CASSVGTASWEPQHF	TGTGCCAGCAGCGTCGGGACGGCCTCGTGGGAGCCCCAGCATTTT
many	TRBV9	TRBD1	TRBJ1-2	CASSVGDRGYGYTF	TGTGCCAGCAGCGTAGGGGACAGGGGATATGGCTACACCTTC
many	TRBV9	-	TRBJ1-2	CASSEGLYGYTF	TGTGCCAGCAGCGAGGGATTGTATGGCTACACCTTC
many	TRBV9	TRBD2	TRBJ2-1	CASSEGLAGDNEQFF	TGTGCCAGCAGCGAGGGACTAGCGGGAGACAATGAGCAGTTCTTC
many	TRBV9	TRBD2	TRBJ2-7	CASSVGGTAHEQYF	TGTGCCAGCAGCGTCGGGGGGACGGCCCACGAGCAGTACTTC
-	TRBV9	TRBD2	TRBJ2-7	CASSVGGGRSYEQYF	TGTGCCAGCAGCGTGGGAGGCGGGAGATCCTACGAGCAGTACTTC
medium-sized	TRBV9	-	TRBJ2-1	CASSADGTWNEQFF	TGTGCCAGCAGCGCCGACGGGACATGGAATGAGCAGTTCTTC
-	TRBV9	-	TRBJ2-7	CASSVGTDPYEQYF	TGTGCCAGCAGCGTAGGGACAGATCCCTACGAGCAGTACTTC
few	TRBV9	-	TRBJ2-7	CASSVAGTPHEQYF	TGTGCCAGCAGCGTAGCCGGGACCCCCCACGAGCAGTACTTC
many	TRBV9	-	TRBJ1-2	CASSVARAGDYGYTF	TGTGCCAGCAGCGTAGCTAGGGCAGGAGACTATGGCTACACCTTC
many	TRBV9	TRBD1	TRBJ2-2	CASGTGVTGELFF	TGTGCCAGCGGGACAGGGGTCACCGGGGAGCTGTTTTTT